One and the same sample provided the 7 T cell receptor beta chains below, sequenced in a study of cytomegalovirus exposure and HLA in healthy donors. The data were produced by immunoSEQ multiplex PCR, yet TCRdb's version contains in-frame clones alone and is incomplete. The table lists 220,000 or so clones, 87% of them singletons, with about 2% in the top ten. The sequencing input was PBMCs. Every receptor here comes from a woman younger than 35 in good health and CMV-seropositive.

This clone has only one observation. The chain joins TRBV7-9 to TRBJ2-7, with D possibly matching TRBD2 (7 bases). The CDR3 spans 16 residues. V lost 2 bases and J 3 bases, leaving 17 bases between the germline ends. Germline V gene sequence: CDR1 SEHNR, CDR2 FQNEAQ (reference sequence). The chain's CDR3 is CASSLRGGQGLYEQYF. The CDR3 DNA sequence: TGTGCCAGCAGCTTAAGGGGGGGCCAAGGCCTCTACGAGCAGTACTTC.

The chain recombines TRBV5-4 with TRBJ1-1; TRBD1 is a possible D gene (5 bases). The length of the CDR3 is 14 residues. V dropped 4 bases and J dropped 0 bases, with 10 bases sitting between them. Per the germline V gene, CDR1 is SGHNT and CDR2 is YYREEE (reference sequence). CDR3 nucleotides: TGTGCCAGCAGCCCCAGGGCCCTGAACACTGAAGCTTTCTTT. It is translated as CASSPRALNTEAFF.

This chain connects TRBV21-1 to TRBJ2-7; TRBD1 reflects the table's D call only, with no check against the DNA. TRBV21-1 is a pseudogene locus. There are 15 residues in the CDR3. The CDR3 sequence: CASSNNRAGDSEQYF. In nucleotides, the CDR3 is TGTGCCAGCAGCAACAATAGGGCAGGGGATAGCGAGCAGTACTTC.

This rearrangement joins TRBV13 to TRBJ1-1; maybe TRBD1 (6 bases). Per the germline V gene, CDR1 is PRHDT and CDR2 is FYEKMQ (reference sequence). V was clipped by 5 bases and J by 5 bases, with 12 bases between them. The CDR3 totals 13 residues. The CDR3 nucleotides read TGTGCCAGCAGCATAAACAGGGTTACTGAAGCTTTCTTT. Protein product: CASSINRVTEAFF.

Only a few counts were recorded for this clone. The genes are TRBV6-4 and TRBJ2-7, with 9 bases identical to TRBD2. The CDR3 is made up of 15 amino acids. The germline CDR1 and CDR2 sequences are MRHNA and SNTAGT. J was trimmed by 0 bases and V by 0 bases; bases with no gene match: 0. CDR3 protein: CASSDSTSGSYEQYF. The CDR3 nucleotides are TGTGCCAGCAGTGACTCGACTAGCGGCTCCTACGAGCAGTACTTC.

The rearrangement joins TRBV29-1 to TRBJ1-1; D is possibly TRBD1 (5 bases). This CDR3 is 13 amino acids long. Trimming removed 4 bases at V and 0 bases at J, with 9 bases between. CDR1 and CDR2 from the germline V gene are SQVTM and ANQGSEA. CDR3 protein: CSVARQLNTEAFF. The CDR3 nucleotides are TGCAGCGTTGCGAGACAGCTGAACACTGAAGCTTTCTTT.

This CDR3 reads CASSLGVGGEQYF. The CDR3 DNA reads TGTGCCAGCAGTTTAGGGGTCGGAGGCGAGCAGTACTTC. V is TRBV28 and J is TRBJ2-7; D is perhaps TRBD2 (5 bases). V was cut by 2 bases and J by 6 bases, with 11 bases left in between. CDR3 length: 13 residues. Germline loops: CDR1 MDHEN, CDR2 SYDVKM.